These 15 T cell receptor beta chains originate from one sample sequenced in a study of immune evolution from preneoplasia to lung adenocarcinoma. Profiled with immunoSEQ multiplex PCR; TCRdb holds only in-frame clones, not every one. Of 39,000 or so clones in the sample, less than 80% were seen once. Sequencing was carried out using FFPE invasive lung adenocarcinoma tissue. These receptors all stem from a person in their sixties or seventies with lung adenocarcinoma.

The rearrangement joins TRBV7-9 to TRBJ2-7; weak D call: TRBD2 (6 bases). This CDR3 is built from 15 residues. The V and J ends lost 5 bases and 6 bases respectively, with 20 bases between them. Germline loops: CDR1 SEHNR, CDR2 FQNEAQ (reference sequence). The CDR3 DNA sequence: TGTGCCAGCAGCCAAGGCAGCGGAGGGGAGAGCGAGCAGTACTTC. This gives the protein CASSQGSGGESEQYF. The full variable domain, in which reference TRBV7-9 and TRBJ2-7 provide the parts outside the CDR3, is DTGVSQNPRHKITKRGQNVTFRCDPISEHNRLYWYRQTLGQGPEFLTYFQNEAQLEKSRLLSDRFSAERPKGSFSTLEIQRTEQGDSAMYLCASSQGSGGESEQYFGPGTRLTVT.

The rearrangement joins TRBV25-1 to TRBJ2-1; D possibly corresponds to TRBD1 (6 bases). The CDR3 length is 11 residues. The ends were cut back, 7 bases at V and 7 bases at J, with 8 bases in the middle. Germline V gene sequence: CDR1 MGHDK, CDR2 SYGVNS. The CDR3 bases are TGTGCCAGCATTAGGGGGAATGAGCAGTTCTTC. Amino acids: CASIRGNEQFF.

The rearrangement links TRBV10-1 to TRBJ1-1; the D is unclear. V dropped 5 bases and J dropped 1 base, with 8 bases sitting between them. Germline CDR1 WNHNN, CDR2 SYGVQD (reference sequence). This CDR3 is 13 amino acids long. CDR3 in amino acids: CASSKDWNTEAFF. CDR3 nucleotide sequence: TGCGCCAGCAGTAAGGATTGGAACACTGAAGCTTTCTTT.

The chain recombines TRBV5-1 with TRBJ2-2; a weak D match, TRBD1 (5 bases). Trimming removed 1 base from V and 0 bases from J, with 10 bases in between. Germline assignment: CDR1 SGHRS and CDR2 YFSETQ. The CDR3 runs 16 residues. The CDR3 coding sequence is TGCGCCAGCAGCTTGCAATGGACAACGAACACCGGGGAGCTGTTTTTT. This gives the protein CASSLQWTTNTGELFF.

This chain links TRBV4-1 with TRBJ2-2; 13 bases match TRBD2. CDR3 length: 17 amino acids. Losses at the gene ends were 2 bases for V and 3 bases for J; bases not matched to a gene: 3. Per the germline V gene, CDR1 is MGHRA and CDR2 is YSYEKL. The CDR3 is CASSQRTSGSYTGELFF. DNA of the CDR3: TGCGCCAGCAGCCAAAGGACTAGCGGGAGTTACACCGGGGAGCTGTTTTTT.

The CDR3 reads CASSEVWEGGGALNQPQHF. The CDR3 region has the DNA TGTGCCAGCAGTGAAGTCTGGGAGGGAGGGGGCGCCCTCAATCAGCCCCAGCATTTT. The genes are TRBV6-1 and TRBJ1-5, with 7 bases that match TRBD1. The ends lost 1 base at V and 3 bases at J; junction bases unmatched: 15. The CDR3 runs 19 residues. Germline V gene lookup returns CDR1 MNHNS and CDR2 SASEGT.

This clone appeared a few times. The CDR3 is CASSVRQEPVTQYF. Here the CDR3 DNA reads TGTGCCAGCAGCGTCCGACAGGAGCCCGTGACCCAGTACTTC. The chain links TRBV11-2 to TRBJ2-5; D might be TRBD1 (6 bases). V dropped 5 bases and J dropped 7 bases, with 17 bases sitting between them. Per germline, CDR1 SGHAT and CDR2 FQNNGV. This CDR3 is built from 14 residues.

The chain carries TRBV11-2 and TRBJ2-5; perhaps TRBD1 as D (5 bases). Germline loops: CDR1 SGHAT, CDR2 FQNNGV. This CDR3 is 14 amino acids long. V dropped 8 bases and J dropped 7 bases, with 20 bases sitting between them. The CDR3 sequence is CASGLMTPQGTQYF. In DNA, the CDR3 is TGTGCCAGCGGTCTAATGACTCCTCAGGGGACCCAGTACTTC.

This clone showed up just a few times. The genes are TRBV5-4 and TRBJ2-5, with 8 bases identical to TRBD2. Unmatched junction bases numbered 5, after V lost 2 bases and J lost 2 bases. In germline, CDR1 is SGHNT, CDR2 YYREEE (reference sequence). CDR3 size: 15 residues. The CDR3 loop is CASSFTAGGQETQYF. DNA for the CDR3: TGTGCCAGCAGCTTCACTGCGGGGGGACAAGAGACCCAGTACTTC. Full variable domain (rest looked up from reference TRBV5-4 and TRBJ2-5): ETGVTQSPTHLIKTRGQQVTLRCSSQSGHNTVSWYQQALGQGPQFIFQYYREEENGRGNFPPRFSGLQFPNYSSELNVNALELDDSALYLCASSFTAGGQETQYFGPGTRLLVL.

A single count supports this clone. The chain links TRBV6-6 to TRBJ1-5; 7 nucleotides line up with TRBD1. The CDR3 loop spans 14 amino acids. V gave up 2 bases and J gave up 3 bases; unmatched junction bases: 1. Looked up from germline, CDR1 is MNHNY and CDR2 is SVGAGI (reference sequence). The CDR3 loop reads CASSYGQDNQPQHF. The CDR3 DNA reads TGTGCCAGCAGTTACGGACAGGACAATCAGCCCCAGCATTTT.

As to this clone: This sequence may be a read error, since a much larger clone differs from it by one base. V and J are TRBV9 and TRBJ2-1; D is ambiguous. The V end was cut by 3 bases, the J end by 8 bases, with 18 bases between. The CDR3 runs to 15 residues. Germline values: CDR1 SGDLS, CDR2 YYNGEE. The CDR3 loop is CASSAQPLPTDEQFF. In DNA form, the CDR3 reads TGTGCCAGCAGCGCTCAACCTCTACCTACGGATGAGCAGTTCTTC.

With regard to this clone: The sample contains more than one DNA sequence encoding this CDR3. The chain recombines TRBV11-2 with TRBJ2-3; no firm D call. Germline loops: CDR1 SGHAT, CDR2 FQNNGV. The germline V and J ends were trimmed by 5 bases and 0 bases, with 0 bases remaining between them. The CDR3 has 11 residues. The CDR3 DNA sequence: TGTGCCAGCAGCAGCACAGATACGCAGTATTTT. Residues: CASSSTDTQYF.

The chain couples TRBV27 to TRBJ1-1; a possible D gene is TRBD1 (5 bases). Germline values: CDR1 MNHEY, CDR2 SMNVEV (reference sequence). CDR3 length: 13 residues. V lost 2 bases to trimming and J lost 1 base, with 5 bases between them. The CDR3 loop is CASSLTGNTEAFF. For the CDR3, the DNA is TGTGCCAGCAGTTTAACAGGGAACACTGAAGCTTTCTTT.

This chain uses TRBV11-2 with TRBJ2-1, with TRBD1 matching over 7 bases. V lost 2 bases to trimming and J lost 5 bases; unmatched junction nucleotides: 3. CDR1 is SGHAT and CDR2 is FQNNGV in the germline V gene. This CDR3 has 14 residues. The CDR3 nucleotides are TGTGCCAGCAGCTTACGACAGGGCCACAATGAGCAGTTCTTC. Residues: CASSLRQGHNEQFF.

The chain has TRBV2 and TRBJ2-1, with 13 bases aligning to TRBD2. The CDR3 consists of 15 residues. Losses at the gene ends were 6 bases for V and 6 bases for J; bases not matched to a gene: 5. Looked up from germline, CDR1 is SNHLY and CDR2 is FYNNEI. In DNA form, the CDR3 reads TGTGCCAGCAGGGAACTAGCGGGAGGGGTCAATGAGCAGTTCTTC. Amino acids: CASRELAGGVNEQFF. Combining the CDR3 with reference TRBV2 and TRBJ2-1 gives the whole variable domain EPEVTQTPSHQVTQMGQEVILRCVPISNHLYFYWYRQILGQKVEFLVSFYNNEISEKSEIFDDQFSVERPDGSNFTLKIRSTKLEDSAMYFCASRELAGGVNEQFFGPGTRLTVL.